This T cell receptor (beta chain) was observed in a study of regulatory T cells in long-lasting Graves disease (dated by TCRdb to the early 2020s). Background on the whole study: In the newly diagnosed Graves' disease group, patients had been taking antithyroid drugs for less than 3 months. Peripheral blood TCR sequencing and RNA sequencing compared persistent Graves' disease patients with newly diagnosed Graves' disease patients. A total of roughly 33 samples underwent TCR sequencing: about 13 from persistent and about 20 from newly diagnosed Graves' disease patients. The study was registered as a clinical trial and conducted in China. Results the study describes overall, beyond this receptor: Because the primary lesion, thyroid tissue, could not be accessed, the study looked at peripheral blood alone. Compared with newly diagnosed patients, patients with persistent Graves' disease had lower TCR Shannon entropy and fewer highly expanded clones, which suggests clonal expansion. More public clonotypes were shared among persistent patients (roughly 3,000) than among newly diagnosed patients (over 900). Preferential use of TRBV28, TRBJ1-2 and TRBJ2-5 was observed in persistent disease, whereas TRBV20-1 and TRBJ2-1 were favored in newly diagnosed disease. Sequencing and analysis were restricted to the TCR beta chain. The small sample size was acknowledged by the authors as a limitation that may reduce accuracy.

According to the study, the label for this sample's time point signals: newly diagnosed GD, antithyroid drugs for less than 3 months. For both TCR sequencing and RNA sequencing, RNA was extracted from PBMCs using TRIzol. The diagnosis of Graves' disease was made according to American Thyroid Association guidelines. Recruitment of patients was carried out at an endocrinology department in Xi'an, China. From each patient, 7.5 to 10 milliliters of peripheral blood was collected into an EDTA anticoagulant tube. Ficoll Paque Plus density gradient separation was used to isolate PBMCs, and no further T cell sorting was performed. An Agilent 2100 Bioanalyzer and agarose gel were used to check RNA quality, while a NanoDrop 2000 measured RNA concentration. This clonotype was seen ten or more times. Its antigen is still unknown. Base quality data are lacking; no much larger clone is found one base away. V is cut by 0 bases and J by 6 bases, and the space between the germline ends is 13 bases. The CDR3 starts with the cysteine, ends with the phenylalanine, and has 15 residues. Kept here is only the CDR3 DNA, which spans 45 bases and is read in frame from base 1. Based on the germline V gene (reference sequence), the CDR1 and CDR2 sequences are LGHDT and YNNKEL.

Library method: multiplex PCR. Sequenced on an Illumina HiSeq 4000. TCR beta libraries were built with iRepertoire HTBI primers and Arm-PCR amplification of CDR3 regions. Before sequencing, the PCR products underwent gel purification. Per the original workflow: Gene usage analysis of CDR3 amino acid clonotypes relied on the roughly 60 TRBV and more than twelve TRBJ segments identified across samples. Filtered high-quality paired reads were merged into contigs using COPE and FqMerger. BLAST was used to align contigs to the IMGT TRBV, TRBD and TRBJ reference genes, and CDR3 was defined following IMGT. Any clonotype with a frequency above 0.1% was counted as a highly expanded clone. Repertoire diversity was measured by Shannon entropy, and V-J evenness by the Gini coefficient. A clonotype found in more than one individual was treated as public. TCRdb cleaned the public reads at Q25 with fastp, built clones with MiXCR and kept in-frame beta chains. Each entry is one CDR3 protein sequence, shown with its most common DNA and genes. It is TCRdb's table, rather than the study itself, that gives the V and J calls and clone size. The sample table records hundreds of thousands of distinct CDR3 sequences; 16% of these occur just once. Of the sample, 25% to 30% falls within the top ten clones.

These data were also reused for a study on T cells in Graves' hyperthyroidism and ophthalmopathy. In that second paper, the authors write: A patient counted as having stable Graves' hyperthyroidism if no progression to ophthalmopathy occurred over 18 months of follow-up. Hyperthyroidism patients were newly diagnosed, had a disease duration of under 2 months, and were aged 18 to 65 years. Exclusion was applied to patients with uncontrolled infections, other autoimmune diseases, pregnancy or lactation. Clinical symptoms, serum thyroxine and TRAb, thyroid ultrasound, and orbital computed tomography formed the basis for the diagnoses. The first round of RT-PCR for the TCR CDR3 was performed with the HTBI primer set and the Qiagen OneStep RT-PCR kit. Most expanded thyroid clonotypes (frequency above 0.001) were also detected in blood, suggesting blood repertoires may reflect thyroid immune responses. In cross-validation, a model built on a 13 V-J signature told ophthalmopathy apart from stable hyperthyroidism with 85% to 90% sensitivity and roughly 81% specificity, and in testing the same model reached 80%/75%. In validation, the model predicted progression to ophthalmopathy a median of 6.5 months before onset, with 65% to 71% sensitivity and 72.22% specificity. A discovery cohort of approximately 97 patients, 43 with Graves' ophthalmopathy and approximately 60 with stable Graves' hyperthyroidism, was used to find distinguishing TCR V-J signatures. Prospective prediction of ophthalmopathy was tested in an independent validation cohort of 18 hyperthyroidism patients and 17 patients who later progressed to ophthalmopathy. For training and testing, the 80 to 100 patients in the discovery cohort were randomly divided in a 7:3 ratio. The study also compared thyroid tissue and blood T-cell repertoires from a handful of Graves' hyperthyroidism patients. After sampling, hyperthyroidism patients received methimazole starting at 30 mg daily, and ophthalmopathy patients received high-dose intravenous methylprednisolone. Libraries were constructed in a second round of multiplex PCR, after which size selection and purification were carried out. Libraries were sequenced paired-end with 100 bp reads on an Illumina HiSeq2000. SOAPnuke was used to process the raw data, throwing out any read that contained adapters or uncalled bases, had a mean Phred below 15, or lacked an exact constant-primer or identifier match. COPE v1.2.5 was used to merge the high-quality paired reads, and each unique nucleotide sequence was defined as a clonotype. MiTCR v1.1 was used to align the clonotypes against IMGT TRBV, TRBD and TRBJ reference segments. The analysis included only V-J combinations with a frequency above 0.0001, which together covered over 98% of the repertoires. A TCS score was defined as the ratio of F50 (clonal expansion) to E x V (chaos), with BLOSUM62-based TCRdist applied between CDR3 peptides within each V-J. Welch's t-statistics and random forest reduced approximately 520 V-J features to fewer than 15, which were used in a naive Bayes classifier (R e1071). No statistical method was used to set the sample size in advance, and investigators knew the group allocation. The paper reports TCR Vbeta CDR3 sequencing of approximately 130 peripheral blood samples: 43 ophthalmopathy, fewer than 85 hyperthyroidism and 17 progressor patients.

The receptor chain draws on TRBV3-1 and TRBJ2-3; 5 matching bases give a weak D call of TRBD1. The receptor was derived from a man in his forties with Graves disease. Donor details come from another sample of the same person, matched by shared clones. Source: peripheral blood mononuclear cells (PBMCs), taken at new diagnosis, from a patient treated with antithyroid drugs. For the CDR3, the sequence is CASSQEAQALDTQYF. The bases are TGTGCCAGCAGCCAAGAAGCACAGGCCCTCGATACGCAGTATTTT.